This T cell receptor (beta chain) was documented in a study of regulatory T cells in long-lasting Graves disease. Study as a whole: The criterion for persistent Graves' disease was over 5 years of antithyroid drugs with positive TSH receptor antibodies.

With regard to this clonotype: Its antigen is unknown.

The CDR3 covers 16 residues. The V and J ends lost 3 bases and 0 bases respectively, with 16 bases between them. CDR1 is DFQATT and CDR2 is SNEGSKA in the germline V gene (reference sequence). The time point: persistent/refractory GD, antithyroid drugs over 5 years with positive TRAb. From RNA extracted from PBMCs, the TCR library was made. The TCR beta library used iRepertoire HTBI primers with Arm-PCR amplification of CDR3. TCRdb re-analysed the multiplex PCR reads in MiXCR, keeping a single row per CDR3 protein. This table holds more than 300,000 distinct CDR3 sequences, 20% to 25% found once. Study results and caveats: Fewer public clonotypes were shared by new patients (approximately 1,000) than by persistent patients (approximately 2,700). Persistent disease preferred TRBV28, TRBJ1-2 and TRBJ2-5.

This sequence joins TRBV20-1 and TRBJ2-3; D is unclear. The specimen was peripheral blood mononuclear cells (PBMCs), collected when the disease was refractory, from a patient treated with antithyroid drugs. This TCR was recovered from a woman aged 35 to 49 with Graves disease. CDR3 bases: TGCAGTGCTAGGCCCCCTCTGGCGGAAAGCACAGATACGCAGTATTTT. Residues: CSARPPLAESTDTQYF.